One and the same sample provided the 11 T cell receptor beta chains below, sequenced in a study of T cell changes during pregnancy in multiple sclerosis. The data were produced by immunoSEQ multiplex PCR, yet TCRdb's version contains in-frame clones alone and is incomplete. The table records 58,000 or so clones, approximately 91% of them present only once. The sequenced sample was peripheral blood, obtained after pregnancy. The receptors shown here come from a female donor with multiple sclerosis, enrolled in a pregnancy study.

J is TRBJ2-1 and V is TRBV5-5, with D possibly TRBD2 on 6 matching bases. Between the trimmed V and J ends, which lost 5 bases and 6 bases, there was a span of 15 bases. The CDR3 sequence is 14 residues long. Germline-derived CDR1 and CDR2 are SGHKS and YYEKEE (reference sequence). The DNA for the CDR3 is TGTGCCAGCAGTTCCACCGCGGGGAGCAATGAGCAGTTCTTC. It encodes CASSSTAGSNEQFF.

CDR3 DNA: TGTGCCAGCAGGCGCTTCAGCGACTACGAGCAGTACTTC. This gives the protein CASRRFSDYEQYF. This sequence joins TRBV7-9 and TRBJ2-7; no clear D gene. The CDR3 totals 13 residues. The ends were cut back, 6 bases at V and 3 bases at J, with 12 bases in the middle. Germline CDR1 reads SEHNR; CDR2 reads FQNEAQ (reference sequence).

The chain joins TRBV7-2 to TRBJ2-7; weak D call: TRBD1 (5 bases). The CDR3 runs to 12 residues. Trimming removed 3 bases from V and 3 bases from J, with 6 bases in between. In germline, CDR1 is SGHTA, CDR2 FQGNSA. CDR3 protein: CASSFRGYEQYF. In nucleotides, the CDR3 is TGTGCCAGCAGCTTTAGGGGCTACGAGCAGTACTTC.

J is TRBJ2-7 and V is TRBV7-6; 7 nucleotides agree with TRBD1. Germline-derived CDR1 and CDR2 are SGHVS and FNYEAQ. CDR3 length: 15 residues. The V gene end was trimmed by 2 bases and the J gene end by 6 bases; junction bases not matched to a gene: 10. The CDR3 nucleotides read TGTGCCAGCAGCTTAAGGGGGACCAACAGGGGCGAGCAGTACTTC. This translates into CASSLRGTNRGEQYF.

The chain uses TRBV29-1 and TRBJ1-6; D might be TRBD1 (6 bases). V was clipped by 6 bases and J by 7 bases, with 13 bases between them. The CDR3 runs to 13 residues. Germline V gene data show CDR1 as SQVTM and CDR2 as ANQGSEA. The CDR3 sequence is CSVLQGWNSPLHF. CDR3 nucleotide sequence: TGCAGCGTACTACAGGGTTGGAATTCACCCCTCCACTTT.

The chain recombines TRBV4-1 with TRBJ2-7, with a weak D call TRBD2 (5 bases). The CDR3 covers 15 residues. V lost 2 bases and J lost 4, with 15 bases in between. From germline, CDR1 is MGHRA and CDR2 YSYEKL. Written as DNA, the CDR3 is TGCGCCAGCAGCCAAACGGAAGACGGGATGTACGAGCAGTACTTC. Translation: CASSQTEDGMYEQYF.

The V call is TRBV19, the J call TRBJ2-3, with TRBD2 matching over 8 bases. The V segment lost 0 bases and the J segment 2 bases; nucleotides outside the gene matches: 13. Germline CDR1 LNHDA, CDR2 SQIVND (reference sequence). This CDR3 contains 19 residues. The CDR3 sequence: CASSIDQGTRNPTTDTQYF. The DNA of the CDR3 is TGTGCCAGTAGTATAGATCAGGGGACTAGGAATCCGACCACAGATACGCAGTATTTT.

V and J are TRBV5-1 and TRBJ1-1; D unresolved. Germline assignment: CDR1 SGHRS and CDR2 YFSETQ. The CDR3 sequence is 14 residues long. V was pared by 3 bases and J by 1 base, with 10 bases between. DNA of the CDR3: TGCGCCAGCAGCTCCGGACGGGAGAACACTGAAGCTTTCTTT. As protein: CASSSGRENTEAFF.

V is TRBV5-1 and J is TRBJ1-5; D is unclear. Trimming left V 0 bases short and J 7 bases short, with 11 bases between. CDR3 length equals 14 residues. CDR1 is SGHRS and CDR2 is YFSETQ in the germline V gene. CDR3 sequence: CASSLDGSDQPQHF. CDR3 sequence (DNA): TGCGCCAGCAGCTTGGATGGTAGCGACCAGCCCCAGCATTTT.

The genes are TRBV10-3 and TRBJ1-1; 7 positions agree with TRBD1. The ends lost 0 bases at V and 3 bases at J; junction bases unmatched: 4. The CDR3 spans 15 residues. Germline loops: CDR1 ENHRY, CDR2 SYGVKD. The CDR3 protein is CAISESGGQYTEAFF. CDR3 nucleotide sequence: TGTGCCATCAGTGAGTCGGGGGGACAGTACACTGAAGCTTTCTTT.

The chain uses TRBV10-3 and TRBJ2-2; perhaps TRBD2 as D (6 bases). CDR3 length equals 14 residues. Trimming removed 8 bases from V and 1 base from J, with 11 bases in between. Looked up from germline, CDR1 is ENHRY and CDR2 is SYGVKD. CDR3 sequence reads: CAIRPGGNTGELFF. In nucleotides, the CDR3 is TGTGCCATCCGACCCGGGGGGAACACCGGGGAGCTGTTTTTT.